A selection of T cell receptor beta chains follows, all from one sample in a study of T cells after yellow fever vaccination. In TCRdb, the 5' RACE reads were re-called with MiXCR into one record per CDR3 protein. The repertoire consists of roughly 150,000 distinct CDR3 sequences, with around 7.3% occurring once and the leading ten covering about 2.5%. Specimen: CD4+ T cells sorted from PBMCs, collected 5 to 6 days after the first yellow fever vaccination. These TCRs come from a man aged 18 to 30 who received the YFV17D yellow fever vaccine. Both conserved end residues are trimmed from each CDR3.

j_gene: TRBJ2-3
v_gene: TRBV9
CDR3aa: ASSDRNTDTQY

j_gene: TRBJ1-2
v_gene: TRBV9
CDR3aa: ASSPTVVPGYT

j_gene: TRBJ2-3
v_gene: TRBV6-6
CDR3aa: ASSYVSGGRDTQY

j_gene: TRBJ1-1
v_gene: TRBV12-3/TRBV12-4
CDR3aa: ASSRSPNTEAF

j_gene: TRBJ2-3
v_gene: TRBV12-3/TRBV12-4
CDR3aa: ASCNRGDTQY

j_gene: TRBJ2-3
v_gene: TRBV5-1
CDR3aa: ASSWADGGADTQY

j_gene: TRBJ2-3
v_gene: TRBV11-3
CDR3aa: ASSLDGRGRDTQY

j_gene: TRBJ1-1
v_gene: TRBV19
CDR3aa: ASTRGEGTSTEAF

j_gene: TRBJ2-5
v_gene: TRBV6-2/TRBV6-3
CDR3aa: ASSYPKPGLAIKETQY

j_gene: TRBJ1-2
v_gene: TRBV28
CDR3aa: ATYRGTNYGYT

j_gene: TRBJ1-1
v_gene: TRBV6-5
CDR3aa: ASSSRVTGGTEAF

j_gene: TRBJ1-6
v_gene: TRBV20-1
CDR3aa: SGPDNSPLH

j_gene: TRBJ1-2
v_gene: TRBV7-2
CDR3aa: ASSYAGNYGYT

j_gene: TRBJ1-2
v_gene: TRBV6-5
CDR3aa: ASIDGTNGYT

j_gene: TRBJ1-1
v_gene: TRBV3-1
CDR3aa: ASSHQGRGNTEAF

j_gene: TRBJ1-1
v_gene: TRBV24-1
CDR3aa: ATSDIPGQGGGTEAF

j_gene: TRBJ2-7
v_gene: TRBV5-1
CDR3aa: ASSLARRASYEQY

j_gene: TRBJ2-6
v_gene: TRBV5-4
CDR3aa: ASSLSPHPRGSGANVLT

j_gene: TRBJ2-1
v_gene: TRBV7-3
CDR3aa: ASSSRQGRINEQF

j_gene: TRBJ2-2
v_gene: TRBV5-1
CDR3aa: ASRIRGANTGELF

j_gene: TRBJ1-4
v_gene: TRBV27
CDR3aa: ASSLTGGRGEKLF

j_gene: TRBJ2-7
v_gene: TRBV11-2
CDR3aa: ASRPYRDGYEQY

j_gene: TRBJ2-7
v_gene: TRBV7-6
CDR3aa: ASSPRERQFSHEQY

j_gene: TRBJ2-7
v_gene: TRBV20-1
CDR3aa: SARPLASGIYEQY

j_gene: TRBJ1-1
v_gene: TRBV19
CDR3aa: ASRVQLLNTEAF

j_gene: TRBJ2-2
v_gene: TRBV5-1
CDR3aa: ASRRGGSANTGELF

j_gene: TRBJ1-1
v_gene: TRBV3-1
CDR3aa: ASGFGRTTEAF

j_gene: TRBJ1-1
v_gene: TRBV24-1
CDR3aa: ATRLEVMNTEAF

j_gene: TRBJ2-1
v_gene: TRBV20-1
CDR3aa: SASTGLADGEQF

j_gene: TRBJ2-5
v_gene: TRBV4-3
CDR3aa: ASSQDGARGETQY

j_gene: TRBJ2-2
v_gene: TRBV6-1
CDR3aa: ASSSGRLNTGELF

j_gene: TRBJ1-6
v_gene: TRBV12-3/TRBV12-4
CDR3aa: ASSLEGPDNSPLH

j_gene: TRBJ1-6
v_gene: TRBV11-2
CDR3aa: ASSLRPNLGNSPLH

j_gene: TRBJ1-5
v_gene: TRBV7-2
CDR3aa: ASSARTGWGQPQH

j_gene: TRBJ1-1
v_gene: TRBV20-1
CDR3aa: SAYPPGGNTEAF

j_gene: TRBJ1-5
v_gene: TRBV5-4
CDR3aa: ASSLAGVAQPQH

j_gene: TRBJ2-2
v_gene: TRBV4-3
CDR3aa: ASRPDSSNTGELF

j_gene: TRBJ2-2
v_gene: TRBV12-3/TRBV12-4
CDR3aa: ASERGSNTGELF

j_gene: TRBJ2-7
v_gene: TRBV2
CDR3aa: ASSDVGAGLKQY

j_gene: TRBJ2-7
v_gene: TRBV7-8
CDR3aa: ASSLVVGNGMEQY